This TCR beta chain is from a study of vaccination and CD4 T cells after COVID-19. About the study: Median draw time for post-COVID samples was more than 80 days post-diagnosis (range 35 to 161).

As regards this clonotype: Its cognate antigen is unknown.

The treatment was: approximately 10-day PBMC culture with coronavirus spike peptide pools or control peptides (ViraFEST assay). Investigators obtained the unexposed donor's CD4+ T cells before the COVID-19 pandemic (2011-2018). Cultures used around 2.2 million PBMCs per well, about 9.9 IU/ml IL-2 and about 10 ug/ml peptides. Cultured CD4+ T-cell DNA underwent Oncomine TCR Beta short-read sequencing. Genomic DNA extraction was carried out from cultured CD4+ T cells. TCRdb reprocessed the PCR reads via MiXCR and lists one record per CDR3 protein. The table shows approximately 3,700 distinct CDR3 sequences, with approximately 20% occurring only once. Germline CDR1 reads LNHDA; CDR2 reads SQIVND (reference sequence). The germline V and J ends were trimmed by 3 bases and 7 bases, with 16 bases remaining between them. This CDR3 has 16 amino acids.

The source is a human donor in good health. Material: CD4+ T cells from blood, cultured in vitro. The V gene is TRBV19, the J gene TRBJ1-6, with TRBD1 as a possible D gene (5 bases). The CDR3 bases are TGTGCCAGTAGTATGATTGGGGGATCCGGAAATTCACCCCTCCACTTT. Its protein is CASSMIGGSGNSPLHF.